This T cell receptor (beta chain) was recorded in a study of blood T cell repertoires in COVID-19. The wider study: The study drew acute and convalescent COVID-19 samples from the United States, Italy and Spain. Nucleic acid was either cDNA or gDNA, and it came from T cells, B-cell-depleted T cells, or PBMCs.

In the original workflow: Using reference gene primer amplification, nucleated cell counts were estimated. The method was immunoSEQ multiplex PCR; TCRdb's version includes in-frame clones alone and lacks a portion of them. The V and J calls and the clone size are those of that table, but D and trimming were determined from the DNA. The data hold about 330,000 clones, with about 82% observed a single time. Trimming at V came to 2 bases and at J to 8 bases, leaving 6 bases not matched to a gene. CDR3 size: 14 residues. Germline CDR1 SGDLS, CDR2 YYNGEE. The receptor's source is a woman between 50 and 59 years old with acute or convalescent COVID-19. The chain joins TRBV9 to TRBJ2-1; 8 bases are a match to TRBD2. The source material was peripheral blood. DNA of the CDR3: TGTGCCAGCAGCGTGCGACTAGCGAGAGATGAGCAGTTCTTC. Translated: CASSVRLARDEQFF.